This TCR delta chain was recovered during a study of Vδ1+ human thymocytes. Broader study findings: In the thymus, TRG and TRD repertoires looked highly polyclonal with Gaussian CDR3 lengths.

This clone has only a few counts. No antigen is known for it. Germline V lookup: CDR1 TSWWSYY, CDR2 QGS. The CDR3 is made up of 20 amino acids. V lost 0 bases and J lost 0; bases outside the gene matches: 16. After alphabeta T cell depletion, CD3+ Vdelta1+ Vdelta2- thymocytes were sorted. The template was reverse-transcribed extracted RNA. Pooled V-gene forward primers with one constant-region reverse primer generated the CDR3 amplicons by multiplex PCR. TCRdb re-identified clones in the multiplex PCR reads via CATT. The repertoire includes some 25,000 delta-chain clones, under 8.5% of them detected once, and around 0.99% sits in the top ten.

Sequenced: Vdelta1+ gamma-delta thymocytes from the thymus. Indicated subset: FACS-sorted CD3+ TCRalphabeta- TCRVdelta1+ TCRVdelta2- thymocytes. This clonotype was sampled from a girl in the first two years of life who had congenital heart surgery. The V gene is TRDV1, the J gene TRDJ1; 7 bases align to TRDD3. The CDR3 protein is CALGELCGPYWGTYTDKLIF. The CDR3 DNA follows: TGTGCTCTTGGGGAACTGTGCGGACCGTACTGGGGTACTTACACCGATAAACTCATCTTT.